This TCR beta chain originates from a study of cytomegalovirus exposure and HLA in healthy donors. Findings of the study overall: Through in vitro validation, a few CMV-associated chains were shown to be specific for CMV antigens.

An approximately 130-subject validation cohort, separate from the approximately 670-subject first cohort, supplied the donors. On this clone: Antigen: not known.

Assay: immunoSEQ multiplex PCR; the TCRdb copy retains only in-frame clones and omits some. The table records 60,000 to 65,000 clones, 85% to 95% of them present only once. This CDR3 comprises 15 residues. The germline gives CDR1 MDHEN, CDR2 SYDVKM. J gave up 7 bases and V 2 bases, and 11 bases lay outside the gene matches. This sequence originates from a woman in her late teens or twenties in good health and CMV-seropositive. Sequencing was performed on PBMCs. The V gene is TRBV28, the J gene TRBJ2-7, with 7 bases lining up with TRBD1. CDR3 sequence: CASSLGGETGNEQYF. In nucleotides, the CDR3 is TGTGCCAGCAGTTTAGGGGGTGAGACAGGGAATGAGCAGTACTTC.